This T cell receptor beta chain was recovered during a study of T cell responses to AZD1222 COVID-19 vaccine. Analysis merged second doses at about 4 or about 12 weeks. The CDR3 runs 14 residues. Germline assignment: CDR1 SGDLS and CDR2 YYNGEE. The germline V and J ends were trimmed by 3 bases and 1 base, with 10 bases remaining between them. Only in-frame clones appear in the TCRdb table, and some are missing; sequencing was by immunoSEQ multiplex PCR. The table records 100,000 to 150,000 clones, about nine tenths of them present only once. The study's findings and limits: Repertoire collection took place solely once the T cell response had peaked. After two AZD1222 doses, spike-specific TCR breadth and depth rose versus day 0. White British people made up most donors, females outnumbered males, and clonal diversity was possibly underestimated.

In the case of this clone: Its antigen is not known.

This chain connects TRBV9 to TRBJ1-1; D not certain. The sequence was obtained from an adult who received the AZD1222 COVID-19 vaccine. Sequences were derived from peripheral blood, sampled 28 days after the second AZD1222 dose. The CDR3 region is CASSARVENTEAFF. Written as DNA, the CDR3 is TGTGCCAGCAGCGCCCGGGTCGAGAACACTGAAGCTTTCTTT.